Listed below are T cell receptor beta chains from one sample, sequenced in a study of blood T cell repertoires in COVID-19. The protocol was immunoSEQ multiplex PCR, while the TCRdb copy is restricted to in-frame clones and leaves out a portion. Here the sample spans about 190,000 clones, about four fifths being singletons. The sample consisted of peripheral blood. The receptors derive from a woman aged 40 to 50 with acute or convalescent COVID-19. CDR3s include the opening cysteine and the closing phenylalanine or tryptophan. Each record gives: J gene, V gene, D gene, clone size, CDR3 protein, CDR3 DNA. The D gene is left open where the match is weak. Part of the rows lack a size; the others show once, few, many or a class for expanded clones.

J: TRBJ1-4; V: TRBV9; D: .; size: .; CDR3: CASSVTSRERGEKLFF; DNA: TGTGCCAGCAGCGTAACTTCCAGGGAAAGGGGTGAAAAACTGTTTTTT
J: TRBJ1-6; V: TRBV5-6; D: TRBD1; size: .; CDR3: CASSRNRDRYNSPLHF; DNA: TGTGCCAGCAGCCGGAACCGGGACAGATATAATTCACCCCTCCACTTT
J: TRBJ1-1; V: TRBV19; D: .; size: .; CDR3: CASTSGFGNTEAFF; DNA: TGTGCCAGTACCTCGGGGTTCGGGAACACTGAAGCTTTCTTT
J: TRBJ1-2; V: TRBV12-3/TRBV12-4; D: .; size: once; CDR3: CASSPDRSYGYTF; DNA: TGTGCCAGCAGCCCTGACAGGAGCTATGGCTACACCTTC
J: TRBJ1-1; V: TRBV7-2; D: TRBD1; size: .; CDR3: CASSRDRNTEAFF; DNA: TGTGCCAGCTCCCGGGACAGAAACACTGAAGCTTTCTTT
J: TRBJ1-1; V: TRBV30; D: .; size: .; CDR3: CAYKRNTEAFF; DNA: TGTGCCTACAAGCGGAACACTGAAGCTTTCTTT
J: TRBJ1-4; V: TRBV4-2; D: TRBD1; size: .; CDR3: CASSPGQSHEKLFF; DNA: TGTGCCAGCAGCCCGGGACAGAGTCATGAAAAACTGTTTTTT
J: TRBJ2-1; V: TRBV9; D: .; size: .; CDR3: CASSPNPGDEQFF; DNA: TGTGCCAGCAGCCCCAATCCGGGAGATGAGCAGTTCTTC
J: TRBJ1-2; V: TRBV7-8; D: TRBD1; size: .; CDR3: CASSDKLPGQPRGDYGYTF; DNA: TGTGCCAGCAGCGACAAACTGCCGGGACAGCCGAGGGGGGACTATGGCTACACCTTC
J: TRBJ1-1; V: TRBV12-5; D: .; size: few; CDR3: CASGSPGTVSAFF; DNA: TGTGCTAGTGGTTCCCCGGGAACGGTGAGTGCTTTCTTT
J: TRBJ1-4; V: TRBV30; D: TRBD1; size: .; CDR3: CAWSSSGDSLLESTNEKLFF; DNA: TGTGCCTGGAGTAGTTCCGGGGACAGCCTTCTGGAGTCAACTAATGAAAAACTGTTTTTT
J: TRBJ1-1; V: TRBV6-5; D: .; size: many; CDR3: CASTPKTLYTEAFF; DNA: TGTGCCAGCACACCCAAGACACTTTACACTGAAGCTTTCTTT
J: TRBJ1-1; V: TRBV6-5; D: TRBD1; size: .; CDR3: CASRGQGYTEAFF; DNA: TGTGCCAGCAGAGGACAGGGGTACACTGAAGCTTTCTTT
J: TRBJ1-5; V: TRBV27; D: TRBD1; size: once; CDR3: CASRLRGAGQPQHF; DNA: TGTGCCAGCAGGCTCAGGGGGGCGGGTCAGCCCCAGCATTTT
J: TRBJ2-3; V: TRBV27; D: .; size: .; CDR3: CASATHRRVGTDTQYF; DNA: TGTGCCAGCGCCACACACCGCAGGGTCGGGACAGATACGCAGTATTTT
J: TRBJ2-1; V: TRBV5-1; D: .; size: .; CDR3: CASVQGTSSYNEQFF; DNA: TGCGCCAGCGTACAGGGCACCAGCTCCTACAATGAGCAGTTCTTC
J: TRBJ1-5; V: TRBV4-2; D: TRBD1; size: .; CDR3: CASSQEDRVFQPQHF; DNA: TGTGCCAGCAGCCAGGAGGACAGGGTATTTCAGCCCCAGCATTTT
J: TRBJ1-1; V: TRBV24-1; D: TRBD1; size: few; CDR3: CATSPGTGWITEAFF; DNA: TGTGCCACCAGCCCCGGGACAGGATGGATTACTGAAGCTTTCTTT
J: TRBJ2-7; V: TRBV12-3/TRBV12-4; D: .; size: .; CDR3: CASSTGSYEQYF; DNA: TGTGCCAGCAGTACAGGCAGCTACGAGCAGTACTTC
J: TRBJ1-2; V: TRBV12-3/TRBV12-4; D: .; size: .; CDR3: CASAPDSPYGYTF; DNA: TGTGCCAGTGCTCCGGACAGTCCTTATGGCTACACCTTC
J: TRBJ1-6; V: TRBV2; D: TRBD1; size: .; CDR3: CASTRTGNSPLHF; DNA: TGTGCCAGCACCCGGACAGGGAATTCACCCCTCCACTTT
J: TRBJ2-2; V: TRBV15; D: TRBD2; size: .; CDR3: CATSRVAGGTGELFF; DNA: TGTGCCACCAGCAGAGTAGCGGGAGGCACCGGGGAGCTGTTTTTT
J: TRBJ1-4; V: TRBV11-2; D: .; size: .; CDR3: CASSFASDRKLFF; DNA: TGTGCCAGCAGCTTTGCCTCCGACAGAAAACTGTTTTTT
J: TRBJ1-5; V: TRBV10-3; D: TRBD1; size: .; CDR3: CAISGTGGNQPQHF; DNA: TGTGCCATCAGCGGGACAGGCGGCAATCAGCCCCAGCATTTT
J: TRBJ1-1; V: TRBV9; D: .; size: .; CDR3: CASSVGAGNTEAFF; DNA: TGTGCCAGCAGCGTAGGGGCAGGGAACACTGAAGCTTTCTTT
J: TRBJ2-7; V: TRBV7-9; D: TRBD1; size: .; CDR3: CASSTMTGVEQYF; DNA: TGTGCCAGCAGCACTATGACAGGGGTAGAGCAGTACTTC
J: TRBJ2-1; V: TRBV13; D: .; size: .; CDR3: CASSLDLGVSNEQFF; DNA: TGTGCCAGCAGCCTCGACCTCGGGGTATCCAATGAGCAGTTCTTC
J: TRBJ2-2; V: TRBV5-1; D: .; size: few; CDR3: CASSSGTLYTGELFF; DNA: TGCGCCAGCAGCTCCGGGACACTATACACCGGGGAGCTGTTTTTT